This T cell receptor (beta chain) emerged from a study of T cells in Graves' hyperthyroidism and ophthalmopathy (dated 2019 in TCRdb). The study in broad terms: Peripheral blood was collected at initial diagnosis, before any treatment. TCR V-J signatures able to tell the groups apart were searched for in a discovery cohort of about a hundred patients, of whom over 40 had Graves' ophthalmopathy and 55 to 60 had stable Graves' hyperthyroidism. An independent validation cohort of around 19 hyperthyroidism patients and more than 15 patients who later progressed to ophthalmopathy tested prospective prediction of ophthalmopathy. The 95 to 100 discovery patients were randomly divided into training and test sets at a 7:3 ratio. In addition, the study compared T-cell repertoires in thyroid tissue and in blood from a handful of Graves' hyperthyroidism patients. After blood sampling, hyperthyroidism patients were treated with methimazole at a starting dose of 30 mg daily, and ophthalmopathy patients were treated with high-dose intravenous methylprednisolone. According to the paper, TCR Vbeta CDR3 sequencing was carried out on some 140 peripheral blood samples, which came from 40 to 45 ophthalmopathy, about 75 hyperthyroidism and approximately 17 progressor patients. The study at large found these results: Most expanded thyroid clonotypes (frequency above 0.001) were also detected in blood, a finding suggesting that blood repertoires may reflect thyroid immune responses. During validation, the model predicted progression to ophthalmopathy a median of around 7 months ahead of onset, with more than 60% sensitivity and around 72% specificity. No statistical method was used to set the sample size in advance, and investigators knew the group allocation. Ophthalmopathy was separated from stable hyperthyroidism by a 13 V-J signature model, with around 90% sensitivity and approximately 81% specificity obtained in cross-validation and 80%/75% obtained in testing.

This clonotype has a count of ten or more. No cognate antigen has been identified for it. No per-base quality is available; no much larger clone lies one base away. Measured from the cysteine to the phenylalanine, the CDR3 is 14 residues long. The only DNA kept is the CDR3, 42 bases in frame from the first base. V loses 6 bases of germline sequence and J loses 4 bases, and the interval between the two ends is 15 bases. CDR1 and CDR2 were assigned from the germline V gene as SNHLY and FYNNEI. Stable Graves' hyperthyroidism was defined as no progression to ophthalmopathy during 18 months of follow-up. Hyperthyroidism patients were aged 18 to 65 years and newly diagnosed, with disease duration of less than 2 months. Exclusion was applied to patients with uncontrolled infections, other autoimmune diseases, pregnancy or lactation. Diagnoses were based on clinical symptoms, serum thyroxine and TRAb, thyroid ultrasound and orbital computed tomography. PBMCs were separated from 10 ml of fresh peripheral blood using Ficoll-Paque density gradient centrifugation. Total RNA was extracted using Trizol reagent, and RNA quality was assessed on an Agilent 2100 Bioanalyzer.

TCR beta CDR3 regions were amplified from RNA transcripts. The first round of RT-PCR for the TCR CDR3 was performed with the HTBI primer set and the Qiagen OneStep RT-PCR kit. A second multiplex PCR round built the libraries, followed by size selection and purification. Sequencing of the libraries was done on an Illumina HiSeq2000 using paired-end 100 bp reads. In the authors' own workflow: SOAPnuke was used to process the raw data, with reads discarded if the reads contained adapters or uncalled bases, had a mean Phred below 15, or lacked an exact constant-primer or identifier match. High-quality paired reads were merged using COPE v1.2.5, and each unique nucleotide sequence was defined as a clonotype. MiTCR v1.1 was used to align clonotypes to the IMGT TRBV, TRBD and TRBJ reference segments. The analysis included only V-J combinations with a frequency above 0.0001, which together covered over 98% of the repertoires. The TCS score was defined as F50 (clonal expansion) divided by E x V (chaos), with BLOSUM62-based TCRdist calculated between CDR3 peptides within each V-J. Welch's t-statistics and random forest reduced several hundred V-J features to roughly 13, which were used in a naive Bayes classifier (R e1071). TCRdb redid the processing of the public reads, applying fastp at Q25 and MiXCR, and retained in-frame beta chains. Merged by CDR3 protein, the rows form single entries marked with the most common genes and DNA. For this entry, the V and J calls and clone size follow TCRdb and not the study's own pipeline. This sample gives approximately 740,000 distinct CDR3 sequences in total; less than 15% of them show up just once. The ten largest clones add up to roughly a tenth of the sample.

The chain is made from TRBV2 and TRBJ1-2; TRBD1 is perhaps the D gene, given 6 matching bases. Sample: blood. The receptor comes from a woman aged 18-35 years with Graves' hyperthyroidism. At the DNA level, the sequence is TGTGCCAGCAGGGGGGCCCGGGCCTTCTATGGCTACACCTTC. The translation is CASRGARAFYGYTF.